This entry lists 16 T cell receptor beta chains sequenced from one sample in a study of Tregs in tolerant kidney transplant recipients. Generated by immunoSEQ multiplex PCR, the TCRdb table keeps only in-frame clones and is missing some. The sample records 100,000 to 120,000 clones, 85% to 90% being singletons. Source: CD4+ T cells from blood, taken before the transplant. Every receptor here comes from a human donor who received a combined kidney and bone marrow transplant.

The J gene is TRBJ2-4, the V gene TRBV5-6, with 8 bases that match TRBD2. The CDR3 is made up of 16 amino acids. V gave up 5 bases and J gave up 0 bases; unmatched junction bases: 7. Germline lookup yields CDR1 SGHDT and CDR2 YYEEEE. The CDR3 here is CASSNGLAVAKNIQYF. The CDR3 DNA sequence: TGTGCCAGCAGTAATGGACTAGCCGTAGCCAAAAACATTCAGTACTTC.

The V and J genes are TRBV7-2 and TRBJ1-1, with 9 nucleotides matching TRBD1. The CDR3 loop spans 13 amino acids. The germline V gene has CDR1 SGHTA and CDR2 FQGNSA. J gave up 11 bases and V 0 bases, and 4 bases lay outside the gene matches. The CDR3 sequence is CASSLANGQGAFF. DNA for the CDR3: TGTGCCAGCAGCTTAGCCAACGGACAGGGGGCTTTCTTT.

The V gene is TRBV19, the J gene TRBJ1-5, with TRBD1 as a possible D gene (5 bases). The CDR3 has 15 residues. Per germline, CDR1 LNHDA and CDR2 SQIVND (reference sequence). Trimming left V 7 bases short and J 7 bases short, with 20 bases between. In DNA form, the CDR3 reads TGTGCCAGTAAGGGACGGGAGGGCGTTGGACAGCCCCAGCATTTT. Amino acids: CASKGREGVGQPQHF.

This chain joins TRBV29-1 and TRBJ2-1; the match to TRBD1 covers 7 bases. The CDR3 totals 14 residues. Germline CDR1 SQVTM, CDR2 ANQGSEA. V gave up 6 bases and J gave up 7 bases; unmatched junction bases: 12. The CDR3 sequence: CSVATPGQLNEQFF. The CDR3, as DNA: TGCAGCGTCGCCACACCGGGACAGCTAAATGAGCAGTTCTTC.

V usage is TRBV29-1 and J usage is TRBJ2-7, with 9 bases that match TRBD1. Germline values: CDR1 SQVTM, CDR2 ANQGSEA. The length of the CDR3 is 16 residues. The V segment lost 4 bases and the J segment 2 bases; nucleotides outside the gene matches: 12. The CDR3 protein is CSVGFPGTGKAYEQYF. The CDR3 nucleotides read TGCAGCGTTGGATTCCCCGGGACAGGGAAGGCCTACGAGCAGTACTTC.

The chain links TRBV4-1 to TRBJ1-1; 9 bases match TRBD1. The CDR3 runs 16 residues. CDR1 MGHRA and CDR2 YSYEKL come from the germline V gene. With V trimmed by 3 bases and J by 3 bases, 8 bases remained unmatched. In DNA, the CDR3 is TGCGCCAGCAGCCACATGGGGACAGGGAAGGACACTGAAGCTTTCTTT. It encodes CASSHMGTGKDTEAFF.

This chain connects TRBV6-6 to TRBJ1-3; 9 bases fit TRBD1. The junction had 2 bases not matched to a gene; V was cut back by 7 bases and J by 7 bases. This CDR3 has 12 residues. Germline values: CDR1 MNHNY, CDR2 SVGAGI (reference sequence). DNA of the CDR3: TGTGCCAGCAAAGGACAGGGGAACACCATATATTTT. Its translation is CASKGQGNTIYF.

This clone has a single count. The chain uses TRBV5-1 and TRBJ1-2; D gene unclear. This CDR3 is 14 amino acids long. From germline, CDR1 is SGHRS and CDR2 YFSETQ. Between the trimmed V and J ends, which lost 4 bases and 2 bases, there was a span of 12 bases. DNA of the CDR3: TGCGCCAGCAGCCAGAGGCCGGGGAACTATGGCTACACCTTC. Translated: CASSQRPGNYGYTF. The full variable domain, rest sourced from reference TRBV5-1 and TRBJ1-2, is KAGVTQTPRYLIKTRGQQVTLSCSPISGHRSVSWYQQTPGQGLQFLFEYFSETQRNKGNFPGRFSGRQFSNSRSEMNVSTLELGDSALYLCASSQRPGNYGYTFGSGTRLTVV.

The chain uses TRBV4-1 and TRBJ1-5; a possible D gene is TRBD1 (6 bases). CDR1 MGHRA and CDR2 YSYEKL come from the germline V gene. V was cut by 0 bases and J by 6 bases, with 12 bases left in between. The length of the CDR3 is 15 residues. The DNA of the CDR3 is TGCGCCAGCAGCCAAGAATGGGGGCAGGGTCAGCCCCAGCATTTT. It codes for CASSQEWGQGQPQHF.

This rearrangement joins TRBV5-5 to TRBJ1-1; no clear D gene. Germline-derived CDR1 and CDR2 are SGHKS and YYEKEE (reference sequence). The V gene lost 0 bases and the J gene lost 11 bases, with 11 bases spanning the gap. The CDR3 has 12 amino acids. The CDR3 is CASSLGYSEAFF. The CDR3 region has the DNA TGTGCCAGCAGCTTGGGGTACTCGGAGGCTTTCTTT.

This sequence joins TRBV7-9 and TRBJ1-4, with a weak D call TRBD1 (6 bases). V gave up 3 bases and J gave up 8 bases, with 10 bases separating them. The CDR3 is 13 residues long. Per the germline V gene, CDR1 is SEHNR and CDR2 is FQNEAQ (reference sequence). The DNA for the CDR3 is TGTGCCAGCAGCTTGGCGGACAGAGAAAAACTGTTTTTT. Translation gives CASSLADREKLFF.

V gene TRBV28 combines with J gene TRBJ1-1; TRBD1 matches at 8 bases. V lost 2 bases, J lost 1 base, and 6 bases stayed unmatched. This CDR3 is 16 amino acids long. Per the germline V gene, CDR1 is MDHEN and CDR2 is SYDVKM. As DNA, the CDR3 is TGTGCCAGCAGTTTAAGCTTCGGGACAGGGAACACTGAAGCTTTCTTT. Translating it yields CASSLSFGTGNTEAFF.

This chain joins TRBV10-2 and TRBJ2-7; 9 bases are shared with TRBD1. CDR1 WSHSY and CDR2 SAAADI come from the germline V gene. This CDR3 region has 14 residues. Germline trimming cut 8 bases from V and 2 bases from J; bases unmatched to any gene: 7. The CDR3 DNA sequence: TGCGCCAGCCAAGACAGGGGGGGAACCTACGAGCAGTACTTC. This gives the protein CASQDRGGTYEQYF.

V usage is TRBV2 and J usage is TRBJ2-6, with D possibly TRBD2 on 5 matching bases. Trimming cost V 4 bases and J 4 bases, with 11 bases left between them. The CDR3 consists of 15 residues. Germline V gene lookup returns CDR1 SNHLY and CDR2 FYNNEI. CDR3 residues: CASSATSSGANVLTF. The CDR3 coding sequence is TGTGCCAGCAGTGCAACTAGTTCCGGGGCCAACGTCCTGACTTTC. The full variable domain, rest sourced from reference TRBV2 and TRBJ2-6, is EPEVTQTPSHQVTQMGQEVILRCVPISNHLYFYWYRQILGQKVEFLVSFYNNEISEKSEIFDDQFSVERPDGSNFTLKIRSTKLEDSAMYFCASSATSSGANVLTFGAGSRLTVL.

V usage is TRBV30 and J usage is TRBJ2-3; D is perhaps TRBD2 (6 bases). V was clipped by 0 bases and J by 5 bases, with 15 bases between them. The germline V gene has CDR1 GTSNPN and CDR2 SVGIG (reference sequence). The CDR3 is 15 amino acids. DNA of the CDR3: TGTGCCTGGAGTGTACGGAGGGGAAAGGGAGATACGCAGTATTTT. Its translation: CAWSVRRGKGDTQYF.

The J gene is TRBJ1-5, the V gene TRBV6-5; 9 bases match TRBD1. Germline-derived CDR1 and CDR2 are MNHEY and SVGAGI. The V and J ends lost 5 bases and 3 bases, in that order; junction bases with no gene match: 2. CDR3 length equals 14 residues. CDR3 protein: CASSGTGFNQPQHF. CDR3 sequence (DNA): TGTGCCAGCAGTGGGACAGGGTTCAATCAGCCCCAGCATTTT.